These T cell receptor beta chains were read from a single sample in a study of Siglec-9 on CD8 T cells in melanoma. Clones were read by immunoSEQ multiplex PCR, and TCRdb kept only the in-frame ones, dropping some. The data contain around 35,000 clones, 84% of them seen just once; the ten biggest clones take up approximately 2%. Sequencing used Siglec-9- CD8+ T cells sorted from blood. All receptors derive from a human donor in good health. CDR3s include the opening cysteine and the closing phenylalanine or tryptophan. Each record gives: D gene, V gene, J gene, clone size, CDR3 DNA, CDR3 protein. D genes are given only for firm matches. A row's size may be missing; if present it is once, few, many or a size class.

>.|TRBV29-1|TRBJ1-2|.
TGCAGCGTTGTAATGGCCGGGCAGGAGAACTATGGCTACACCTTC
CSVVMAGQENYGYTF
>.|TRBV7-9|TRBJ2-7|.
TGTGCCAGCACCTCGGGACTCAAATACGAGCAGTACTTC
CASTSGLKYEQYF
>TRBD1|TRBV19|TRBJ2-3|once
TGTGCCAGTACCCTCCTAGGGGGCTCTTCGGATACGCAGTATTTT
CASTLLGGSSDTQYF
>.|TRBV7-9|TRBJ1-4|.
TGTGCCAGCAGCTTCTCTGCCCGTGAAAAACTGTTTTTT
CASSFSAREKLFF
>TRBD1|TRBV11-2|TRBJ2-5|.
TGTGCCAGCAGCTCCCCGGGACAGATGGAAGAGACCCAGTACTTC
CASSSPGQMEETQYF
>TRBD2|TRBV7-9|TRBJ2-1|.
TGTGCCAGCAGCTTAAGGGACTACCCCGGTGAGCAGTTCTTC
CASSLRDYPGEQFF
>TRBD1|TRBV9|TRBJ2-2|.
TGTGCCAGCAGCTCCGGGACAGGGGGCATCGGGGAGCTGTTTTTT
CASSSGTGGIGELFF
>.|TRBV7-9|TRBJ1-1|.
TGTGCCAGCAGCTTATACGGGTTTCCGAACACTGAAGCTTTCTTT
CASSLYGFPNTEAFF
>.|TRBV10-2|TRBJ2-2|.
TGCGCCAGTTTGACAGGGGAGGGCGGGGAGCTGTTTTTT
CASLTGEGGELFF
>TRBD1|TRBV19|TRBJ2-7|.
TGTGCCAGTAGTGCCACAGGGGGATTTCCCTACGAGCAGTACTTC
CASSATGGFPYEQYF
>TRBD1|TRBV6-1|TRBJ1-2|.
TGTGCCAGCAGCGAAATGTTGGGACAGGGTGAGGAAAATGGCTACACCTTC
CASSEMLGQGEENGYTF
>.|TRBV7-8|TRBJ2-3|.
TGTGCCAGCAGCTTGAGGTTGTCCGTTGATAACACAGATACGCAGTATTTT
CASSLRLSVDNTDTQYF
>.|TRBV18|TRBJ1-1|.
TGTGCCAGCTCACCACTCCCAGTCCGGGCTCACACTGAAGCTTTCTTT
CASSPLPVRAHTEAFF
>.|TRBV10-3|TRBJ1-4|.
TGTGCCATCAGTGAGTCGAGCAGCGGTAATGAAAAACTGTTTTTT
CAISESSSGNEKLFF
>TRBD1|TRBV5-8|TRBJ2-2|.
TGTGCCAGCGGAATTGGGACAGGGTACACCGGGGAGCTGTTTTTT
CASGIGTGYTGELFF
>.|TRBV9|TRBJ2-1|.
TGTGCCAGCAGCGTAGGGGAATTGCGGGGGCCCCACAATGAGCAGTTCTTC
CASSVGELRGPHNEQFF
>TRBD2|TRBV7-3|TRBJ2-1|.
TGTGCCAGCAGCATTAGCGGGACCTACAATGAGCAGTTCTTC
CASSISGTYNEQFF
>.|TRBV13|TRBJ1-1|.
TGTGCCAGCAGCTTAGGCCAGGATGGGACTGAAGCTTTCTTT
CASSLGQDGTEAFF
>.|TRBV6-5|TRBJ1-1|.
TGTGCCAGCAGTTATTCGGGGGGTATGACTTTCTTT
CASSYSGGMTFF
>.|TRBV28|TRBJ1-1|few
TGTGCCAGCAGTTTAAGTAGCACTGAAGCTTTCTTT
CASSLSSTEAFF
>TRBD2|TRBV6-4|TRBJ2-3|once
TGTGCCAGCAGTTCAGTAGCGGGGCTGAACCCAGATACGCAGTATTTT
CASSSVAGLNPDTQYF
>.|TRBV28|TRBJ1-4|.
TGTGCCAGCAGTTTAGATTTAGGGAGTACTAATGAAAAACTGTTTTTT
CASSLDLGSTNEKLFF
>.|TRBV4-2|TRBJ1-2|.
TGTGCCAGCAGCCAGAACCCAATGGGGCCGGAGCTATTGGGCGGCTACACCTTC
CASSQNPMGPELLGGYTF
>.|TRBV2|TRBJ2-3|.
TGTGCCAGCAGTGACCTCTCGTCAGACCCTAGCACAGATACGCAGTATTTT
CASSDLSSDPSTDTQYF
>.|TRBV19|TRBJ1-5|.
TGTGCCAGTAGTATTAAGGGGAGGGGCAATCAGCCCCAGCATTTT
CASSIKGRGNQPQHF
>TRBD2|TRBV6-1|TRBJ2-3|.
TGTGCCAGCAGTGAAAAAAGGGAGGGGCCTGGAGATACGCAGTATTTT
CASSEKREGPGDTQYF
>TRBD1|TRBV27|TRBJ1-2|once
TGTGCCAGCAGTTCCCCCGGGACAGGGGTTGGCTACACCTTC
CASSSPGTGVGYTF
>TRBD1|TRBV13|TRBJ1-4|.
TGTGCCAGCAGCGCGTCAGGGGGCTCTGAAAAACTGTTTTTT
CASSASGGSEKLFF
>.|TRBV4-1|TRBJ1-2|once
TGCGCCAGCAGCCAAGTAGCAGACGGGGACTATGGCTACACCTTC
CASSQVADGDYGYTF
>TRBD2|TRBV5-1|TRBJ2-3|.
TGCGCCAGCAGCCCAAACGAAAGCGGGAAAGCAGATACGCAGTATTTT
CASSPNESGKADTQYF
>.|TRBV19|TRBJ1-2|.
TGTGCCAGTAGTATAGATTTGGAGGAGGGTGGCTACACCTTC
CASSIDLEEGGYTF
>.|TRBV6-5|TRBJ1-5|.
TGTGCCAGCAGTTCGCTACTACAGCCCCAGCATTTT
CASSSLLQPQHF
>.|TRBV27|TRBJ2-7|.
TGTGCCAGCAGTTTCGCAGCCCTCTACGAGCAGTACTTC
CASSFAALYEQYF
>TRBD2|TRBV29-1|TRBJ2-1|.
TGCAGCGTTGCGGGACTAGCGGGAGAGTTGGACGAGCAGTTCTTC
CSVAGLAGELDEQFF
>.|TRBV7-8|TRBJ2-3|.
TGTGCCAGCAGCTTAGAGCCGGGGACAGATACGCAGTATTTT
CASSLEPGTDTQYF
>.|TRBV5-1|TRBJ1-1|few
TGCGCCAGCAGCTTGGGCCGTGAAGCTTTCTTT
CASSLGREAFF
>TRBD1|TRBV20-1|TRBJ2-1|.
TGCAGTGTTCAGGGGGCAGGTGAGCAGTTCTTC
CSVQGAGEQFF
>TRBD2|TRBV7-9|TRBJ2-5|few
TGTGCCAGCAGCTTAGCGGGACTAGCGGGGCTCGTCCAGACCCAGTACTTC
CASSLAGLAGLVQTQYF
>.|TRBV30|TRBJ1-2|.
TGTGCCTGGACTGGACAGTTTTACTATGGCTACACCTTC
CAWTGQFYYGYTF
>TRBD1|TRBV11-2|TRBJ2-7|.
TGTGCCAGCAGCAACCGGGACAGGGACTACGAGCAGTACTTC
CASSNRDRDYEQYF
>.|TRBV7-8|TRBJ1-1|.
TGTGCCAGCAGCTTAGGCGTTCGGGGAGCGACTGAAGCTTTCTTT
CASSLGVRGATEAFF
>.|TRBV6-4|TRBJ1-6|few
TGTGCCAGCAGACAAGGAGGGGATAATTCACCCCTCCACTTT
CASRQGGDNSPLHF
>.|TRBV30|TRBJ2-2|.
TGTGCCTGGAGTCCAAGCGGGGAGCTGTTTTTT
CAWSPSGELFF
>.|TRBV5-1|TRBJ2-5|.
TGCGCCAGCAGCCCGGCCCGGAAAGAGACCCAGTACTTC
CASSPARKETQYF
>TRBD1|TRBV28|TRBJ2-5|.
TGTGCCAGCAGTGCGATCCTACAGGGGGAGCAAGAGACCCAGTACTTC
CASSAILQGEQETQYF
>.|TRBV19|TRBJ1-2|few
TGTGCCAGTTCTTGGGACATGGGTAACTATGGCTACACCTTC
CASSWDMGNYGYTF
>.|TRBV6-4|TRBJ1-4|.
TGTGCCAGCAGCCCGGGGGAAAATGAAAAACTGTTTTTT
CASSPGENEKLFF
>.|TRBV15|TRBJ2-1|.
TGTGCCACCAGCAGTACCGAGGACAGCCCCTACAATGAGCAGTTCTTC
CATSSTEDSPYNEQFF
>TRBD2|TRBV6-5|TRBJ2-5|.
TGTGCCAGCAGCACAGCGGGAGGGGTTCAAGAGACCCAGTACTTC
CASSTAGGVQETQYF
>.|TRBV6-1|TRBJ1-6|few
TGTGCCAGCAGTGATGTTTCCGGACGGGGGAACTCACCCCTCCACTTT
CASSDVSGRGNSPLHF
>.|TRBV19|TRBJ1-2|.
TGTGCCAGTAGTATAGGGTTGCAGGCCCACTATGGCTACACCTTC
CASSIGLQAHYGYTF
>.|TRBV2|TRBJ1-3|.
TGTGCCAGCAGCCCGGACAAGTTCTTCTCTGGAAACACCATATATTTT
CASSPDKFFSGNTIYF
>TRBD2|TRBV9|TRBJ2-3|.
TGTGCCAGTACCCGGGACTATGCAGATACGCAGTATTTT
CASTRDYADTQYF
>.|TRBV30|TRBJ1-2|.
TGTGCCTGGATTGGGGACGGTGCTAACTATGGCTACACCTTC
CAWIGDGANYGYTF
>.|TRBV27|TRBJ2-3|.
TGTGCCAGCGGTCGACTAGTAACAGATACGCAGTATTTT
CASGRLVTDTQYF
>TRBD1|TRBV27|TRBJ2-7|.
TGTGCCAGCAGGGACAGGGGGCATGAGCAGTACTTC
CASRDRGHEQYF
>.|TRBV19|TRBJ1-5|.
TGTGCCAGTAGTATAGATTTAGGGGGATACGGCAATCAGCCCCAGCATTTT
CASSIDLGGYGNQPQHF